This is a list of T cell receptor beta chains from one sample in a study of blood T cell repertoires in COVID-19. TCRdb's table, derived via immunoSEQ multiplex PCR, lists solely in-frame clones and lacks some. Of about 75,000 clones listed, about 91% are singletons. Material for sequencing was peripheral blood. The receptors come from a woman aged 70 to 79 with acute or convalescent COVID-19. Both conserved end residues are part of each CDR3. Fields, in order: CDR3 DNA, CDR3 protein, V gene, J gene, clone size, D gene. The D gene is left open where the match is weak. Clone size is stated in some rows and not others, as once, few, many or a class when expanded.

TGTGCCAGCAGCCCCCATGCGGGAGGCTCCTACGAGCAGTACTTC	CASSPHAGGSYEQYF	TRBV6-5	TRBJ2-7	-	TRBD2
TGTGCCAGCAGCTTGAACCGGAGGTCGGGGTTCTCTGGAAACACCATATATTTT	CASSLNRRSGFSGNTIYF	TRBV5-6	TRBJ1-3	-	-
TGTGCCAGCAGCTTGGATATACGGGGTCAGCCCCAGCATTTT	CASSLDIRGQPQHF	TRBV5-6	TRBJ1-5	-	-
TGCGCCAGCAGCGTACGACAGGGCTCTTCTCAGCCCCAGCATTTT	CASSVRQGSSQPQHF	TRBV4-1	TRBJ1-5	-	TRBD1
TGCAGCGTTTATTACAGGAACACTGAAGCTTTCTTT	CSVYYRNTEAFF	TRBV29-1	TRBJ1-1	-	-
TGTGCCAGCACTACCCGGACAGGGGGAACAGATACGCAGTATTTT	CASTTRTGGTDTQYF	TRBV2	TRBJ2-3	once	TRBD1
TGTGCCAGCAGCCACTTAGACAGGGCCGGCTACACCTTC	CASSHLDRAGYTF	TRBV3-1/TRBV3-2	TRBJ1-2	few	TRBD1
TGTGCCAGTAGCCTAGACAGGGGATATCAGCCCCAGCATTTT	CASSLDRGYQPQHF	TRBV19	TRBJ1-5	-	TRBD1
TGCGCCAGCAGCTTGTATAGCAATGAGCAGTTCTTC	CASSLYSNEQFF	TRBV5-1	TRBJ2-1	-	-
TGTGCCAGCAGCCCTTTGGACAGGGGCTATGGCTACACCTTC	CASSPLDRGYGYTF	TRBV9	TRBJ1-2	-	TRBD1
TGTGCCAGCACCCCTGGAGCTGGTCTGTTCTTC	CASTPGAGLFF	TRBV6-5	TRBJ2-1	-	-
TGTGCCAGCAGGGGACAGCTGAACACTGAAGCTTTCTTT	CASRGQLNTEAFF	TRBV2	TRBJ1-1	-	TRBD1
TGTGCCAGTCGGCCTTGGGACAGAGCAAATGAAAAACTGTTTTTT	CASRPWDRANEKLFF	TRBV28	TRBJ1-4	-	TRBD1
TGTGCCAGCAGCTTAGCAATGCGGGAAATTCGGTATGGCTACACCTTC	CASSLAMREIRYGYTF	TRBV7-9	TRBJ1-2	-	-
TGCGCCAGCAGCTGGGGGACAGCTCCCAATCAGCCCCAGCATTTT	CASSWGTAPNQPQHF	TRBV5-1	TRBJ1-5	-	TRBD1
TGCAGCGTTTGGACAGGGAGGTCTGGAAACACCATATATTTT	CSVWTGRSGNTIYF	TRBV29-1	TRBJ1-3	-	TRBD1
TGTGCCTGGAACCGGGACAGGGCTGGGGCCAACGTCCTGACTTTC	CAWNRDRAGANVLTF	TRBV30	TRBJ2-6	-	TRBD1
TGTGCCAGCAGGAATAGCGGGAGGGCCCGTGAGCAGTACTTC	CASRNSGRAREQYF	TRBV6-5	TRBJ2-7	-	TRBD2
TGCAGTGCTAGTCGACTAGCGGGGAGGTATGAGCAGTTCTTC	CSASRLAGRYEQFF	TRBV20-1	TRBJ2-1	-	TRBD2
TGTGCCAGCAGTTTACAGAGTTATTACGAGCAGTACTTC	CASSLQSYYEQYF	TRBV6-2/TRBV6-3	TRBJ2-7	-	-
TGTGCCAGCGGAGAGGCACCCTGGGACACTGAAGCTTTCTTT	CASGEAPWDTEAFF	TRBV28	TRBJ1-1	-	-
TGTGCCTGGAGTTTCCGGTTCTTCTCTGGGGCCAACGTCCTGACTTTC	CAWSFRFFSGANVLTF	TRBV30	TRBJ2-6	-	-
TGTGCCAGCAGTGCGCCTACGGGACGCCCGGCGGGGAATCAGCCCCAGCATTTT	CASSAPTGRPAGNQPQHF	TRBV6-1	TRBJ1-5	-	-
TGTGCCACCTCTGTACAGGACTCCTACGAGCAGTACTTC	CATSVQDSYEQYF	TRBV6-1	TRBJ2-7	-	-
TGTGCCAGCAGATGGACAGGGGGCGATGGCTACACCTTC	CASRWTGGDGYTF	TRBV28	TRBJ1-2	-	TRBD1
TGTGCCAGCAGTTCTCCCGGGACAGGGAACACTGAAGCTTTCTTT	CASSSPGTGNTEAFF	TRBV28	TRBJ1-1	once	TRBD1
TGTGCCAGTAACGGGTACACGGGCACAGATACGCAGTATTTT	CASNGYTGTDTQYF	TRBV19	TRBJ2-3	-	-
TGTGCCAGCAGTCCCCGACTAGCGGGAGGGCCGGGGAATGAGCAGTTCTTC	CASSPRLAGGPGNEQFF	TRBV27	TRBJ2-1	-	TRBD2
TGTGCCAGCAGCCAACCCGGACAAGCCCCCTACGAGCAGTACTTC	CASSQPGQAPYEQYF	TRBV4-2	TRBJ2-7	-	-
TGTGCCAGCAGCTTGGTTTCTAGCGGTAGGGAGACCCAGTACTTC	CASSLVSSGRETQYF	TRBV5-6	TRBJ2-5	-	TRBD2
TGTGCCAGCAGCTCAAGGACGGGATCAATAATGAACACTGAAGCTTTCTTT	CASSSRTGSIMNTEAFF	TRBV9	TRBJ1-1	few	-
TGTGCCAGCAGCCCCGGAGCGGGGAACTACAATGAGCAGTTCTTC	CASSPGAGNYNEQFF	TRBV11-2	TRBJ2-1	-	TRBD2
TGTGCCAGCAGTGTAGCCCGGTTAAGCAATCAGCCCCAGCATTTT	CASSVARLSNQPQHF	TRBV6-1	TRBJ1-5	-	-
TGCAGCGCCGAAGGTTCGTACAGTTATACTGAAGCTTTCTTT	CSAEGSYSYTEAFF	TRBV29-1	TRBJ1-1	once	-
TGTGCCAGCAGCTTACACCGAGGCCTTGCGCAGTTCTTC	CASSLHRGLAQFF	TRBV5-6	TRBJ2-1	-	-
TGTGCCAGCAGCATGACTAGCGGACCATCCGGGGGGTACGAGCAGTACTTC	CASSMTSGPSGGYEQYF	TRBV11-2	TRBJ2-7	once	TRBD2
TGTGCCAGCAGCTTATATGACAGGCCCTCTGGAAACACCATATATTTT	CASSLYDRPSGNTIYF	TRBV7-2	TRBJ1-3	-	-
TGTGCCAGCAGCCAAGATACTCCTCGGGGCTCCCGGGGGAACGAGCAGTACTTC	CASSQDTPRGSRGNEQYF	TRBV3-1/TRBV3-2	TRBJ2-7	once	-
TGTGCCAGCAGTTTGGGACTAGCTCAAACAGATACGCAGTATTTT	CASSLGLAQTDTQYF	TRBV11-3	TRBJ2-3	-	TRBD2
TGTGCCAGCAGCGGTAGCGGGAGGACCTTCTCCTACGAGCAGTACTTC	CASSGSGRTFSYEQYF	TRBV7-8	TRBJ2-7	-	TRBD2
TGCGCCAGCAGCCCACAGGGGATGAACACCGGGGAGCTGTTTTTT	CASSPQGMNTGELFF	TRBV5-1	TRBJ2-2	-	TRBD1
TGTGCCAGCAGTCACTCTAGCGGGAGCGGAGATGAGCAGTTCTTC	CASSHSSGSGDEQFF	TRBV11-1	TRBJ2-1	-	TRBD2
TGTGCCAGCAGCGTTACAGGCACAGATACGCAGTATTTT	CASSVTGTDTQYF	TRBV9	TRBJ2-3	-	-
TGTGCCAGCAGCGTAGTGGGTAGCGGGGGGGCGCGGTCAGATACGCAGTATTTT	CASSVVGSGGARSDTQYF	TRBV9	TRBJ2-3	-	TRBD2
TGTGCCAGCAGCTTAGGGAGAGAAGCTGGAAACACCATATATTTT	CASSLGREAGNTIYF	TRBV7-9	TRBJ1-3	-	-
TGTGCCAGCAGTCCCACCGGACAGTTCACAGATACGCAGTATTTT	CASSPTGQFTDTQYF	TRBV27	TRBJ2-3	-	-
TGTGCCAGCAGTACCAGGGGTAAGGGGAATCAGCCCCAGCATTTT	CASSTRGKGNQPQHF	TRBV28	TRBJ1-5	-	-
TGTGCCAGCAGTGCGGACGGACGGGGGAAGCCCCAGCATTTT	CASSADGRGKPQHF	TRBV2	TRBJ1-5	-	-